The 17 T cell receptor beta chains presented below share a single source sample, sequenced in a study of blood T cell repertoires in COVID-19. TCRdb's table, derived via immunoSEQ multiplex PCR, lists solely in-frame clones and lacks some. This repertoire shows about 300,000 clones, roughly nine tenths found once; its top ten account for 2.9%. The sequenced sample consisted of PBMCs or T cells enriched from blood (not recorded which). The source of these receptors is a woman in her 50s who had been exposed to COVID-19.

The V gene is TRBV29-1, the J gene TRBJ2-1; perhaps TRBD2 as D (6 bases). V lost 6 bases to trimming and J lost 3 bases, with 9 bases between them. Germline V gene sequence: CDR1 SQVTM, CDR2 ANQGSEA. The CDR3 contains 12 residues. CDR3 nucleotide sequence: TGCAGCGTAGGGAGGAACTACAATGAGCAGTTCTTC. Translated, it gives CSVGRNYNEQFF.

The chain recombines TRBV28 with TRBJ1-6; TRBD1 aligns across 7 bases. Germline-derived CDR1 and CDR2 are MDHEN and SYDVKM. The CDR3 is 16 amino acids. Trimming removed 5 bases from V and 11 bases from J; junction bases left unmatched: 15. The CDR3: CASSTGQYTPPPPLHF. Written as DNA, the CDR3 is TGTGCCAGCAGTACGGGACAGTACACCCCCCCACCACCCCTCCACTTT.

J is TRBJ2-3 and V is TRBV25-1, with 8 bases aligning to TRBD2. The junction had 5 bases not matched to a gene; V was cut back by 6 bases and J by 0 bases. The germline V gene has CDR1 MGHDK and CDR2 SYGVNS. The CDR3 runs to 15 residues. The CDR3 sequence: CASRKAGESTDTQYF. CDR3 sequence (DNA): TGTGCCAGCAGGAAAGCGGGGGAAAGCACAGATACGCAGTATTTT.

This CDR3 reads CASSQTSGGTNEQFF. In DNA, the CDR3 is TGTGCCAGTAGCCAGACTAGCGGGGGGACGAATGAGCAGTTCTTC. The chain couples TRBV19 to TRBJ2-1; the match to TRBD2 covers 13 bases. CDR1 and CDR2 (germline): LNHDA, SQIVND (reference sequence). J was trimmed by 7 bases and V by 6 bases; bases with no gene match: 6. The CDR3 loop spans 15 amino acids.

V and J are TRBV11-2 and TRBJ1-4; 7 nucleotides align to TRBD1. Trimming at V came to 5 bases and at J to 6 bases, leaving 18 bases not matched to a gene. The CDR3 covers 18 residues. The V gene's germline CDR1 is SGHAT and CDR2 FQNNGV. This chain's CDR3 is CASSQRRWQGDGDEKLFF. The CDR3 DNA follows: TGTGCCAGCAGCCAACGAAGGTGGCAGGGGGACGGGGATGAAAAACTGTTTTTT. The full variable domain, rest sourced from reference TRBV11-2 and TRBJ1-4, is EAGVAQSPRYKIIEKRQSVAFWCNPISGHATLYWYQQILGQGPKLLIQFQNNGVVDDSQLPKDRFSAERLKGVDSTLKIQPAKLEDSAVYLCASSQRRWQGDGDEKLFFGSGTQLSVL.

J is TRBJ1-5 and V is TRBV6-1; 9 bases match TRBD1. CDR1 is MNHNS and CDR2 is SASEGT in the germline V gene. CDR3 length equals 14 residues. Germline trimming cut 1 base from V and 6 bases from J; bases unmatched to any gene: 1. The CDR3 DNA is TGTGCCAGCAGTGAAGGACAGGGGGGTCAGCCCCAGCATTTT. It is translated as CASSEGQGGQPQHF.

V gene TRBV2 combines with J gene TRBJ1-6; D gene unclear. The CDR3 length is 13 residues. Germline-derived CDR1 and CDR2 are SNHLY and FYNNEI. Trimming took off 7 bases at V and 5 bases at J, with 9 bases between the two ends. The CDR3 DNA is TGTGCCAGCATGAGGGATAATAATTCACCCCTCCACTTT. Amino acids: CASMRDNNSPLHF.

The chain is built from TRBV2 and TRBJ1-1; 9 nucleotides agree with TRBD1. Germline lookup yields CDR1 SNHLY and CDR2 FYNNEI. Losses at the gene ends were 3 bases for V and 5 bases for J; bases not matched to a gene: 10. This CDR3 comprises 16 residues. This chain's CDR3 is CASSDIQGARRTEAFF. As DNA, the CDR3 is TGTGCCAGCAGTGACATACAGGGGGCGCGGAGGACTGAAGCTTTCTTT.

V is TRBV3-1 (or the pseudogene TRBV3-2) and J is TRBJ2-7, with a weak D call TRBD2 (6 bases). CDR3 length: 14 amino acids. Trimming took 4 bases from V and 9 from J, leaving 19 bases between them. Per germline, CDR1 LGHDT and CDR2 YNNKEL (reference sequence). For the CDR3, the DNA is TGTGCCAGCAGCCGGGGACTGGGGGACCCTCGGCAGTACTTC. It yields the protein CASSRGLGDPRQYF.

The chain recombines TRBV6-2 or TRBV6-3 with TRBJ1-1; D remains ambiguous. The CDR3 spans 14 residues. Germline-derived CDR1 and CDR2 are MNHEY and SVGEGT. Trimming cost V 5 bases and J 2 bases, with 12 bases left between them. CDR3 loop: CASSKRVFNTEAFF. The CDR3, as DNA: TGTGCCAGCAGTAAACGGGTTTTTAACACTGAAGCTTTCTTT.

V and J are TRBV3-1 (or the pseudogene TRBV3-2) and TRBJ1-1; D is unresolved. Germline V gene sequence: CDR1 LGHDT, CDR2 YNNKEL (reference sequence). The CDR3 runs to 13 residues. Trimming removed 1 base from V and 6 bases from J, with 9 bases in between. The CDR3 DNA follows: TGTGCCAGCAGCCAAGGTCTACGCGCTGAAGCTTTCTTT. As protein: CASSQGLRAEAFF.

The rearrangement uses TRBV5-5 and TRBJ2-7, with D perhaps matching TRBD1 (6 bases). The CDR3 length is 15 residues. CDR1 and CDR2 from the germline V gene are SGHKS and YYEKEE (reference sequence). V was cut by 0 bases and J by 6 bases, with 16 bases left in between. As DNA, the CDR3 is TGTGCCAGCAGCTTGGAGGGGCAGGGGAGACGCGAGCAGTACTTC. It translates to CASSLEGQGRREQYF.

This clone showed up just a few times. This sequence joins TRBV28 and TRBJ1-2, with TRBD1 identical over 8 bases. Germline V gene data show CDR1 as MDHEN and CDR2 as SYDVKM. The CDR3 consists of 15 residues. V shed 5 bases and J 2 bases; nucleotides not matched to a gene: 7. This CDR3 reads CASSTLRGRNYGYTF. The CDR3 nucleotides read TGTGCCAGCAGTACCCTCAGGGGGCGAAACTATGGCTACACCTTC.

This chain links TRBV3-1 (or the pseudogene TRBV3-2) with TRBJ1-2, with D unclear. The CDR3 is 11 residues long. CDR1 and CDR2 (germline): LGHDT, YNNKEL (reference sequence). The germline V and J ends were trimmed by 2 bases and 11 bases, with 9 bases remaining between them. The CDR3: CASSQTSRYTF. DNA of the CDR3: TGTGCCAGCAGCCAAACTTCTAGGTACACCTTC.

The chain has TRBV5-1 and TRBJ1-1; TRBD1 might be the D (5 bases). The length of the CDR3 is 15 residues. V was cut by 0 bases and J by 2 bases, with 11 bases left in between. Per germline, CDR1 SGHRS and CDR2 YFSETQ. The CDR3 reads CASSLAVGPNTEAFF. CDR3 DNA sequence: TGCGCCAGCAGCTTGGCAGTGGGGCCAAACACTGAAGCTTTCTTT.

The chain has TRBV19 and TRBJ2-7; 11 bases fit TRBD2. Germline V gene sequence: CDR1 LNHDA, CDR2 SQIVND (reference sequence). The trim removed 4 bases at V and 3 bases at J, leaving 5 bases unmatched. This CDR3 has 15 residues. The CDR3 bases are TGTGCCAGTAGTACCCTAGCGGGGGGCATCTACGAGCAGTACTTC. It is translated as CASSTLAGGIYEQYF.

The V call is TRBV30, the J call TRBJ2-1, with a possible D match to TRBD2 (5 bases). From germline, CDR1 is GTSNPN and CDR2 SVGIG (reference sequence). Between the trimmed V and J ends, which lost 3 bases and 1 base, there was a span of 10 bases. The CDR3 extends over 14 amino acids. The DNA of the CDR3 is TGTGCCTGGAGGCCGGACTCTTCCTACAATGAGCAGTTCTTC. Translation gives CAWRPDSSYNEQFF.